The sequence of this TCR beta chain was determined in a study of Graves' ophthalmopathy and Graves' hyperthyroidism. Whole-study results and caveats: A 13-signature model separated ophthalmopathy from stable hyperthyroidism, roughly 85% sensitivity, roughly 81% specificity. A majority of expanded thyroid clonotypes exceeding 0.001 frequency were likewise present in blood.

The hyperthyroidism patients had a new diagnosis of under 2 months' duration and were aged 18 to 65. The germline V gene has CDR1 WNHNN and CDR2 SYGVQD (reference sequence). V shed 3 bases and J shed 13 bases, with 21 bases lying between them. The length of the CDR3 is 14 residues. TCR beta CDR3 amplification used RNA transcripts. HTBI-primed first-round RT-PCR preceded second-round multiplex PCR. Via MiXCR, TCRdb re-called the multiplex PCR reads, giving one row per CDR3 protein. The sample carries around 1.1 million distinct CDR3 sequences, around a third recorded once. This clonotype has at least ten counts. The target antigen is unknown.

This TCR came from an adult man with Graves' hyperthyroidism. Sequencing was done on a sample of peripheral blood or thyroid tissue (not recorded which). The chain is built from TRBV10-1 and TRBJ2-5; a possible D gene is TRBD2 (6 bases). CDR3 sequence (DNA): TGCGCCAGCAGTGATCCTCTAGCGCCCGGGATTTTGTACTTC. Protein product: CASSDPLAPGILYF.